The entry that follows covers one T cell receptor beta chain sequence. This sample is part of a study of blood T cell repertoires in COVID-19. Study-level information: Samples of COVID-19 (acute and convalescent) were obtained from the United States, Italy and Spain. PBMCs, B-cell-depleted T cells, or T cells provided the cDNA or gDNA that made up the material.

CDR3 length: 13 amino acids. Germline V gives CDR1 SGHDN, CDR2 FVKESK. V dropped 4 bases and J dropped 7; count of bases not matched to a gene: 5. Authors' methods: Using reference gene primer amplification, nucleated cell counts were estimated. Sequenced by immunoSEQ multiplex PCR; TCRdb stores in-frame clones only, minus some. The V and J calls and clone size come from that table; D and trimming were worked out from the DNA. This sample has over 200,000 clones, with roughly 84% found just once. The chain is built from TRBV14 and TRBJ1-1; 8 bases are a match to TRBD1. This receptor was obtained from a man aged 50-59 years with active or convalescent COVID-19. The material sequenced was peripheral blood. CDR3 amino acids: CASSRGTGLEAFF. CDR3 coding DNA: TGTGCCAGCAGCCGGGGGACAGGCCTTGAAGCTTTCTTT.